These T cell receptor beta chains were read from a single sample in a study of OX40 agonist ivuxolimab in advanced cancers. The assay was immunoSEQ multiplex PCR, and TCRdb's table has in-frame clones only and misses some. The profile shows around 80,000 clones, approximately 86% of them singletons. This specimen was CD4+ or CD8+ T cells sorted from blood, taken in a trial of the OX40 agonist ivuxolimab. The origin of the receptors is an adult with an advanced solid tumor such as melanoma, head and neck, liver or kidney cancer. Each CDR3 is given with its conserved first and last residue. The order of the fields is J gene, clone size, CDR3 length, V gene, D gene, CDR3 protein, CDR3 DNA. The D gene is left open where the match is weak. Where a row states a size, it is once, few, many or the class of an expanded clone; other rows omit it.

TRBJ2-2 | - | 15 | TRBV5-4 | - | CASSLASGITGELFF | TGTGCCAGCAGCTTAGCATCAGGGATCACCGGGGAGCTGTTTTTT
TRBJ1-3 | - | 15 | TRBV6-1 | - | CASSDAPGRGNTIYF | TGTGCCAGCAGCGACGCCCCCGGGCGGGGAAACACCATATATTTT
TRBJ1-3 | many | 12 | TRBV27 | - | CASRGQGHHLYF | TGTGCCAGCAGGGGCCAAGGACACCATCTATATTTT
TRBJ2-6 | - | 17 | TRBV5-5 | TRBD1 | CASSRDSLNSGANVLTF | TGTGCCAGCAGCCGGGACAGTTTAAACTCTGGGGCCAACGTCCTGACTTTC
TRBJ2-7 | - | 15 | TRBV6-5 | - | CASSYSGPISYEQYF | TGTGCCAGCAGTTACTCGGGGCCCATCTCCTACGAGCAGTACTTC
TRBJ1-2 | - | 13 | TRBV5-6 | - | CASSLPADRGYTF | TGTGCCAGCAGCCTGCCGGCTGACCGGGGCTACACCTTC
TRBJ2-7 | - | 13 | TRBV25-1 | - | CASSAEWGYEQYF | TGTGCCAGCAGTGCCGAATGGGGATACGAGCAGTACTTC
TRBJ2-7 | - | 14 | TRBV21-1 | - | CASSKRTESHEQYF | TGTGCCAGCAGCAAACGGACAGAGAGCCACGAGCAGTACTTC
TRBJ2-1 | - | 15 | TRBV7-3 | TRBD2 | CASSLTSGRHNEQFF | TGTGCCAGCAGCTTGACTAGCGGGAGACACAATGAGCAGTTCTTC
TRBJ2-1 | - | 14 | TRBV7-9 | - | CASSLFQGDNEQFF | TGTGCCAGCAGCTTATTTCAAGGGGACAATGAGCAGTTCTTC
TRBJ1-1 | - | 17 | TRBV2 | TRBD1 | CASSEGLTGGGGPEAFF | TGTGCCAGCAGTGAAGGTTTGACAGGGGGCGGAGGCCCTGAAGCTTTCTTT
TRBJ2-1 | - | 13 | TRBV14 | - | CASSPKDRGWQFF | TGTGCCAGCAGCCCTAAAGACCGGGGATGGCAGTTCTTC
TRBJ1-6 | once | 13 | TRBV29-1 | TRBD1 | CSVQTGESSPLHF | TGCAGCGTTCAAACAGGGGAGAGTTCACCCCTCCACTTT
TRBJ1-1 | - | 11 | TRBV2 | TRBD1 | CARRQGPEAFF | TGTGCCAGACGACAGGGACCTGAAGCTTTCTTT
TRBJ1-5 | - | 15 | TRBV9 | - | CASSAQGVGNQPQHF | TGTGCCAGCAGCGCACAGGGAGTTGGCAATCAGCCCCAGCATTTT
TRBJ2-7 | - | 15 | TRBV7-9 | - | CASSFRGGGTYEQYF | TGTGCCAGCAGCTTTAGGGGTGGGGGTACCTACGAGCAGTACTTC
TRBJ1-5 | - | 15 | TRBV5-1 | - | CASSLDVDPNQPQHF | TGCGCCAGCAGCTTGGACGTCGACCCTAATCAGCCCCAGCATTTT